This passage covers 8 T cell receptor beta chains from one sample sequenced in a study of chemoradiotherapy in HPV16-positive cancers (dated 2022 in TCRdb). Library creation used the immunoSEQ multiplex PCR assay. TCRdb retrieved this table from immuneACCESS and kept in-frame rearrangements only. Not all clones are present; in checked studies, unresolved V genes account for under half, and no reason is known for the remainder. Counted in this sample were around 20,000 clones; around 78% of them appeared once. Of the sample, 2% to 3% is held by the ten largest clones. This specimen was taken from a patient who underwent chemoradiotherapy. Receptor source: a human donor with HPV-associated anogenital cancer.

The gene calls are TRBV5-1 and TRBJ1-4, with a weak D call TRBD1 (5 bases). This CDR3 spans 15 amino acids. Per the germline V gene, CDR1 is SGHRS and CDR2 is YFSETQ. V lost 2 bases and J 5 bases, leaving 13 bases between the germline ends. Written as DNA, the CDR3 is TGCGCCAGCAGCTTCGGCGGGGCGAACAATGAAAAACTGTTTTTT. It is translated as CASSFGGANNEKLFF.

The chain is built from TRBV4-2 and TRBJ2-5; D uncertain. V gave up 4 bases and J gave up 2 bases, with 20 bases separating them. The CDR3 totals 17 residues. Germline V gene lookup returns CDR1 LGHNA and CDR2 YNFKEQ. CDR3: CASSLSGPGQNQETQYF. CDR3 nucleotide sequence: TGTGCCAGCAGCCTCTCTGGACCGGGCCAAAATCAAGAGACCCAGTACTTC.

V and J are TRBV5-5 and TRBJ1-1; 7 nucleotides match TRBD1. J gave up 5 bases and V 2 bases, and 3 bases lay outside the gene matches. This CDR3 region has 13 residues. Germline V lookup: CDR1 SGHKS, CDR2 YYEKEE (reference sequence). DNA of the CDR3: TGTGCCAGCAGCTTCACAGGGGAAACTGAAGCTTTCTTT. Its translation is CASSFTGETEAFF.

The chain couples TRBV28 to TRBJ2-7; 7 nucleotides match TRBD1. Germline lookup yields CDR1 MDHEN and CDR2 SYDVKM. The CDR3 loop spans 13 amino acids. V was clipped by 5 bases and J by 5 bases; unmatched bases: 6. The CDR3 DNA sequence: TGTGCCAGCAGTGAGGACAGGCGTGACGAGCAGTACTTC. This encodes CASSEDRRDEQYF.

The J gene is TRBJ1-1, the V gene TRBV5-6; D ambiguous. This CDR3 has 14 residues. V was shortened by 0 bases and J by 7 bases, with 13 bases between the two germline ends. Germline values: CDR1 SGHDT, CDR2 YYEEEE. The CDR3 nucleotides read TGTGCCAGCAGCTTGGCCACGGGTTCCAGTGAAGCTTTCTTT. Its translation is CASSLATGSSEAFF.

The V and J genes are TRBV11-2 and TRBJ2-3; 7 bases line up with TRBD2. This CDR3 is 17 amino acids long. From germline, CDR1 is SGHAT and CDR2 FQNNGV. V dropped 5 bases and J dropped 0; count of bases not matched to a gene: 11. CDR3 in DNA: TGTGCCAGCAGCCCCAACCTTCACGGGAGGAGCACAGATACGCAGTATTTT. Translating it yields CASSPNLHGRSTDTQYF.

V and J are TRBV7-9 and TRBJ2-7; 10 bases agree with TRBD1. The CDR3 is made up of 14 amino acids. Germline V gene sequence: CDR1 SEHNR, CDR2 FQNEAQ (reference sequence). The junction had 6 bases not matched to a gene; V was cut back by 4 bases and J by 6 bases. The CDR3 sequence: CASSSPGTGVEQYF. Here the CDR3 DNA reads TGTGCCAGCAGCTCCCCCGGGACAGGGGTCGAGCAGTACTTC.

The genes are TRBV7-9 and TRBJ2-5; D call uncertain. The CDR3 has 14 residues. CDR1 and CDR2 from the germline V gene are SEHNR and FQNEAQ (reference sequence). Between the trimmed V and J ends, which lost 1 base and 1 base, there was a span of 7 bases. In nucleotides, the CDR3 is TGTGCCAGCAGCTTAGATCACACCCAAGAGACCCAGTACTTC. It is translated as CASSLDHTQETQYF.